The present entry profiles one TCR beta chain with its context. Its antigen is unidentified. The treatment: approximately 11-day PBMC culture with coronavirus spike peptide pools or control peptides (ViraFEST assay). At the Johns Hopkins FTIC core, DNA taken from cultured CD4+ T cells was sequenced by way of the Oncomine TCR Beta short-read assay. One entry per CDR3 protein, called by TCRdb with MiXCR from the PCR reads. The sample consists of roughly 13,000 distinct CDR3 sequences, 43% of them appearing once. The entry originates in a study of vaccination and CD4 T cells after COVID-19. The sequencing sample was made of cultured CD4+ T cells from blood. The TCR comes from a human donor with COVID-19.

The CDR3 sequence is CASSWSGLLETQYF. CDR3 sequence (DNA): TGTGCCAGTAGTTGGAGCGGACTATTAGAGACCCAGTACTTC. This sequence joins TRBV19 and TRBJ2-5; maybe TRBD2 (6 bases). Germline CDR1 is LNHDA and CDR2 is SQIVND (reference sequence). CDR3 length: 14 residues. V was clipped by 5 bases and J by 4 bases, with 14 bases between them.